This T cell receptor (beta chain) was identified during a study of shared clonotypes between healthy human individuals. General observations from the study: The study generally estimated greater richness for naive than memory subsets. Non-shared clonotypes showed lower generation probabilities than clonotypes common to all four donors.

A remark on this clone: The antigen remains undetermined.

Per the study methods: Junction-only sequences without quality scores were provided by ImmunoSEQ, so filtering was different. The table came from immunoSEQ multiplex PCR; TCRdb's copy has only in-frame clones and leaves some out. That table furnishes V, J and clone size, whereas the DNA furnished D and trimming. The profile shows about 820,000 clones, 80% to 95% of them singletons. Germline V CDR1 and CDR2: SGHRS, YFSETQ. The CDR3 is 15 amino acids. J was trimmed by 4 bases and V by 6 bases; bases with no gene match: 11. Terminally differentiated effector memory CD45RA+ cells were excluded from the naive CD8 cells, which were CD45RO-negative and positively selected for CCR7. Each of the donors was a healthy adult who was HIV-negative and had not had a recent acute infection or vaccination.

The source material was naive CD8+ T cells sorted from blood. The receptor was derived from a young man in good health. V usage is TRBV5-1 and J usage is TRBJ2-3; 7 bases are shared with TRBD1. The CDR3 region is CASILGAGGADTQYF. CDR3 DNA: TGCGCCAGCATTCTCGGGGCAGGGGGAGCAGATACGCAGTATTTT.